This TCR beta chain appears in the sequencing data of a study of T cells in Graves' hyperthyroidism and ophthalmopathy. Overall study results and limits: In validation, the model predicted ophthalmopathy. These predictions came a median approximately 6.5 months before onset.

The germline gives CDR1 KGHDR, CDR2 SFDVKD. V gave up 4 bases and J gave up 0 bases; unmatched junction bases: 5. The CDR3 length is 19 residues. Comments on this clonotype: Its antigen remains unknown.

The investigators amplified TCR beta CDR3 regions from RNA transcripts. HTBI primers drove first-round RT-PCR of the TCR CDR3. TCRdb reanalysed the multiplex PCR reads using MiXCR and keeps one entry per CDR3 protein. The sample records approximately 560,000 distinct CDR3 sequences, about half being singletons. Stable disease denoted Graves' hyperthyroidism without ophthalmopathy progression within 18 months. Patients between 18 and 65 years old had hyperthyroidism, newly diagnosed and lasting under 2 months. Uncontrolled infections, other autoimmune diseases, pregnancy or lactation led to exclusion of patients.

Sequenced material: peripheral blood or thyroid tissue (not recorded which). The V call is TRBV24-1, the J call TRBJ2-2, with TRBD2 matching 15 bases. The sequence was obtained from a woman aged 18-29 years with Graves' hyperthyroidism. CDR3 sequence: CATSEPGLAGGPNTGELFF. The CDR3 DNA follows: TGTGCCACCAGTGAACCGGGACTAGCGGGAGGCCCGAACACCGGGGAGCTGTTTTTT.